These T cell receptor beta chains were read from a single sample in a study of blood T cell repertoires in COVID-19. Here immunoSEQ multiplex PCR was the method, and the copy in TCRdb shows in-frame clones only, minus some. The data contain some 67,000 clones, 70% to 90% of them singletons. The sample consisted of peripheral blood. All receptors derive from a woman aged 80 or over with acute or convalescent COVID-19. Each CDR3 is given with its conserved first and last residue. D genes are given only for firm matches. Size is stated for part of the rows, as once, few or many counts, or as a class when the clone is expanded.

clone size,J gene,D gene,V gene,CDR3 protein,CDR3 DNA
few,TRBJ2-7,-,TRBV5-1,CASSLDRDLYEQYF,TGCGCCAGCAGTTTGGACAGAGACCTCTACGAGCAGTACTTC
-,TRBJ1-2,-,TRBV28,CASSTRGGYGYTF,TGTGCCAGCAGCACACGAGGGGGCTATGGCTACACCTTC
-,TRBJ1-6,-,TRBV6-5,CASSYAPGTTNSPLHF,TGTGCCAGCAGTTACGCCCCCGGGACAACTAATTCACCCCTCCACTTT
once,TRBJ2-1,TRBD2,TRBV7-3,CASSPAGGGSYNEQFF,TGTGCCAGCAGCCCTGCGGGAGGAGGCTCCTACAATGAGCAGTTCTTC
-,TRBJ1-4,-,TRBV2,CASSKNRPNEKLFF,TGTGCCAGCAGTAAAAACAGACCTAATGAAAAACTGTTTTTT
-,TRBJ2-1,TRBD2,TRBV4-2,CASSQDRGGPPYNEQFF,TGTGCCAGCAGCCAAGACCGCGGGGGGCCTCCCTACAATGAGCAGTTCTTC
-,TRBJ1-5,-,TRBV3-1/TRBV3-2,CASSFGQSNQPQHF,TGTGCCAGCAGCTTTGGACAGTCCAATCAGCCCCAGCATTTT
-,TRBJ2-1,TRBD2,TRBV27,CASSSSSGGPWFF,TGTGCCAGCAGTTCTTCTAGCGGGGGCCCATGGTTCTTC
medium-sized,TRBJ1-5,TRBD1,TRBV5-1,CASSLGQGASNQPQHF,TGCGCCAGCAGCTTGGGACAGGGGGCGAGCAATCAGCCCCAGCATTTT
-,TRBJ1-2,-,TRBV12-3/TRBV12-4,CASSRRDSYTF,TGTGCCAGCAGCCGCAGGGATTCCTACACCTTC
-,TRBJ1-2,TRBD1,TRBV11-2,CASSVGTGGSPLVF,TGTGCCAGCAGCGTCGGGACAGGGGGGTCTCCCTTGGTCTTC
many,TRBJ2-7,TRBD1,TRBV7-2,CASSTQQGYEQYF,TGTGCCAGCAGCACTCAACAGGGGTACGAGCAGTACTTC
-,TRBJ1-6,-,TRBV5-8,CASSLGSTAGAFDEPLHF,TGTGCCAGCAGCTTGGGGTCTACGGCAGGGGCCTTCGACGAGCCCCTCCACTTT
few,TRBJ1-1,TRBD1,TRBV6-5,CASTAGTGVTEAFF,TGTGCCAGTACTGCCGGGACAGGGGTTACTGAAGCTTTCTTT
-,TRBJ2-7,TRBD2,TRBV7-2,CASSFGLAMSYEQYF,TGTGCCAGCAGCTTCGGACTAGCGATGTCCTACGAGCAGTACTTC
-,TRBJ1-6,-,TRBV21-1,CAGIQNSPLHF,TGTGCCGGTATACAGAATTCACCCCTCCACTTT
-,TRBJ2-1,TRBD2,TRBV7-3,CASSLTGTSGLNEQFF,TGTGCCAGCAGCTTGACCGGGACTAGCGGTCTCAATGAGCAGTTCTTC
-,TRBJ1-2,-,TRBV28,CASRPTINYGYTF,TGTGCCAGCAGACCGACAATAAACTATGGCTACACCTTC
-,TRBJ2-1,TRBD2,TRBV20-1,CSARGLAGASYNEQFF,TGCAGTGCTCGTGGACTAGCGGGAGCTTCCTACAATGAGCAGTTCTTC
-,TRBJ2-2,TRBD1,TRBV27,CASRDRAHTNTGELFF,TGTGCCAGCAGGGACAGGGCTCACACGAACACCGGGGAGCTGTTTTTT
-,TRBJ1-4,-,TRBV7-9,CASSSSGSDEKLFF,TGTGCCAGCAGCTCCTCAGGGTCGGATGAAAAACTGTTTTTT
-,TRBJ2-1,-,TRBV7-2,CASSLGFRYNEQFF,TGTGCCAGCAGCTTAGGTTTCCGGTACAATGAGCAGTTCTTC